This T cell receptor beta chain was documented in a study of monozygotic twins with inflammatory bowel disease. Overall study results and limits: People with IBD had fewer clonotypes in common with others than healthy twins did, especially with disease activity.

Worth noting for this clonotype: The antigen is not known.

The team made cDNA by running eight separate reactions for each sample. TCRdb re-called the 5' RACE reads and catalogs CDR3 proteins one per entry, DNA excluded. Here the sample table reports approximately 380,000 distinct CDR3 sequences. There are 13 residues in the CDR3. Per germline, CDR1 MGHDK and CDR2 SYGVNS. This sequence was found in a human donor with ulcerative colitis or Crohn's disease, or a healthy co-twin of an affected twin (not recorded which). Sequencing was done on a sample of blood. The V gene is TRBV25-1, the J gene TRBJ2-1. The CDR3 spells CASSEFRVSEQFF.